This T cell receptor beta chain derives from a study of PD-1 blockade in classical Hodgkin lymphoma. Findings and caveats of the study: By C4D1, CD4+ diversity increased significantly, especially in complete responders. Complete responders' baseline diversity resembled that of newly diagnosed patients. Individuals initiating nivolumab under 1 year after ASCT were excluded. Relapsed/refractory patients reportedly had lower baseline diversity than newly diagnosed patients.

On this clone: The antigen is undetermined.

This CDR3 contains 15 residues. Germline V lookup: CDR1 LGHNA, CDR2 YNFKEQ. V lost 1 base, J lost 0 bases, and 9 bases lay in between. Time point defined: cycle 4 day 1 (C4D1), after more than five weeks of nivolumab. All patients relapsed after autologous stem cell transplantation, and brentuximab vedotin exposure varied. Method: immunoSEQ multiplex PCR; TCRdb's copy keeps in-frame clones and lacks some. Among roughly 20,000 clones listed, about 80% were seen once. The origin of this receptor is a human donor with classical Hodgkin lymphoma. The chain has TRBV4-2 and TRBJ1-1; D not resolved. This specimen was peripheral blood mononuclear cells (PBMCs), taken before the fourth cycle of nivolumab. The CDR3 nucleotides are TGTGCCAGCAGCCAAGGCGTCCAGGTGAACACTGAAGCTTTCTTT. Translated, it gives CASSQGVQVNTEAFF.